This entry concerns a single T cell receptor beta chain. This record belongs to a study of shared clonotypes between healthy human individuals. It was CD45RO-negative cells, positively selected for CCR7, that made up naive CD8 cells, with terminally differentiated effector memory CD45RA+ cells excluded. Germline CDR1 is MNHEY and CDR2 is SMNVEV (reference sequence). The CDR3 covers 13 residues. The V end lost 0 bases, the J end lost 5 bases, and 5 bases lay between the germline ends. Libraries were prepared by immunoSEQ multiplex PCR; TCRdb keeps only in-frame clonotypes and omits some of them. The sample carries about 2.2 million clones, around 93% recorded once.

The chain joins TRBV27 to TRBJ1-5; no reliable D call. The sample consisted of naive CD8+ T cells from PBMCs. This clonotype was sampled from a man between 18 and 35 years old in good health. Some clones in this sample may be carry-over from other donors' samples. The CDR3 loop is CASSLSYDQPQHF. DNA of the CDR3: TGTGCCAGCAGTTTATCCTATGATCAGCCCCAGCATTTT.